This TCR beta chain was recorded in a study of early T cells in non-severe SARS-CoV-2 infection. One entry per CDR3 protein results from TCRdb running MiXCR on the 5' RACE reads. The table has fewer than 85,000 distinct CDR3 sequences, around 16% seen once; the top ten hold 2.5% to 3%. The germline V and J ends were trimmed by 0 bases and 6 bases, with 15 bases remaining between them. The CDR3 covers 16 residues. CDR1 and CDR2 (germline): MNHEY, SVGAGI. The specimen sequenced was whole blood. This chain joins TRBV6-5 and TRBJ1-5, with TRBD1 as a possible D gene (5 bases). The sequence was obtained from an adult who was a healthcare worker with PCR-confirmed SARS-CoV-2 infection or an uninfected control (not recorded which). The CDR3, as DNA: TGTGCCAGCAGTTACTCAGTTTCCGGGGCCGCTCAGCCCCAGCATTTT. It is translated as CASSYSVSGAAQPQHF.